Here is one T cell receptor (beta chain) with its context. This sample was taken from a study of blood T cell repertoires in COVID-19. V lost 4 bases and J lost 8; bases outside the gene matches: 6. The CDR3 sequence is 14 residues long. CDR1 is LNHNV and CDR2 is YYDKDF in the germline V gene (reference sequence). Measured with immunoSEQ multiplex PCR; TCRdb has only the in-frame clones, and not every one. The sample includes 60,000 to 70,000 clones, about 86% seen only once; the top ten take about 1.5%. The V gene is TRBV15, the J gene TRBJ1-4, with 8 bases lining up with TRBD1. The sequence came from a woman in her fifties or sixties with acute or convalescent COVID-19. Material for sequencing was peripheral blood. The CDR3, as DNA: TGTGCCACCAGCACCCGGACAGGGAGCGAAAAACTGTTTTTT. Amino acid sequence: CATSTRTGSEKLFF.